Following are 5 T cell receptor beta chains from one sample sequenced in a study of blood T cell repertoires in COVID-19. Assay: immunoSEQ multiplex PCR; the TCRdb copy retains only in-frame clones and omits some. The data show just over 300,000 clones, with nearly 90% seen just once and 3.5% to 5% held by the top ten. The material sequenced was PBMCs or T cells enriched from blood (not recorded which). All receptors derive from a woman younger than 35 with acute COVID-19.

The chain is built from TRBV7-9 and TRBJ1-2, with a weak D call TRBD1 (5 bases). The CDR3 is made up of 13 amino acids. V gave up 8 bases and J gave up 4 bases, with 14 bases separating them. Looked up from germline, CDR1 is SEHNR and CDR2 is FQNEAQ (reference sequence). The CDR3: CASGPGVGYGYTF. CDR3 coding DNA: TGTGCCAGCGGCCCGGGGGTAGGCTATGGCTACACCTTC.

The genes are TRBV28 and TRBJ1-2, with D perhaps matching TRBD1 (6 bases). This CDR3 has 14 residues. Germline V gene lookup returns CDR1 MDHEN and CDR2 SYDVKM. V shed 6 bases and J shed 0 bases, with 11 bases lying between them. CDR3 bases: TGTGCCAGCAGCGTAGGGGGTTCTAACTATGGCTACACCTTC. Protein: CASSVGGSNYGYTF.

This rearrangement joins TRBV6-5 to TRBJ1-1, with 8 bases identical to TRBD1. Germline CDR1 MNHEY, CDR2 SVGAGI. The V segment lost 6 bases and the J segment 3 bases; nucleotides outside the gene matches: 9. CDR3 length: 15 amino acids. CDR3 sequence (DNA): TGTGCCAGCAGACAGGACAGGGCTCACGACACTGAAGCTTTCTTT. Encoded protein: CASRQDRAHDTEAFF.

This chain connects TRBV12-3 or TRBV12-4 to TRBJ1-4; no clear D. This CDR3 contains 13 residues. V was shortened by 6 bases and J by 4 bases, with 9 bases between the two germline ends. In DNA, the CDR3 is TGTGCCAGCAGCCTCGCGTTTAATGAAAAACTGTTTTTT. Translation gives CASSLAFNEKLFF.

V gene TRBV19 combines with J gene TRBJ1-2, with 10 bases lining up with TRBD1. CDR1 is LNHDA and CDR2 is SQIVND in the germline V gene (reference sequence). Trimming cost V 8 bases and J 6 bases; bases outside gene matches: 3. This CDR3 is 12 amino acids long. The CDR3 DNA reads TGTGCCAGTGTGACAGGGGGCAATGGCTACACCTTC. Residues: CASVTGGNGYTF.